This T cell receptor beta chain was recovered during a study of response to subunit inactivated influenza vaccine. In germline, CDR1 is SGHTA, CDR2 FQGTGA. The CDR3 sequence is 14 residues long. J was trimmed by 0 bases and V by 5 bases; bases with no gene match: 2. Whole-study findings and limits: Researchers suggested that each seasonal influenza vaccination recruits few new T cells.

This clonotype appeared many times. As yet, its antigen is unknown. Each CDR3 protein gets one entry after TCRdb re-called the RT-PCR reads with MiXCR. Among roughly 500,000 distinct CDR3 sequences, approximately 15% were seen once, and the ten largest hold around 3%. The chain links TRBV7-3 to TRBJ2-3; the match to TRBD1 covers 7 bases. The origin of this receptor is a man in his fifties or sixties who received an inactivated influenza vaccine. The material was CD4+ T cells sorted from PBMCs, obtained about 24 months after vaccination. The CDR3 sequence is CASSPQGSTDTQYF. The DNA of the CDR3 is TGTGCCAGCAGCCCACAGGGGAGCACAGATACGCAGTATTTT.